This T cell receptor (beta chain) appears in the sequencing data of a study of blood T cell repertoires in COVID-19 (TCRdb year 2020). Describing the broader study: Samples from collaborators originated in the United States, Italy and Spain and spanned both the acute and convalescent phases of COVID-19. HLA class I and class II types, where available, came from metadata supplied by the sample provider rather than from assay-based typing. Subjects who had been exposed to COVID-19, were actively infected with it, or had recovered from it provided the deeply sampled blood TCRbeta repertoires that made up the dataset. The prospective study material was composed of cDNA or gDNA derived from T cells, B-cell-depleted T cells, or PBMCs. Samples came from the ongoing ImmuneRACE study (first 160 participants) plus 1,254 subjects from 6 global collaborators. A de-identified subject ID, COVID-19 status, age in years and sex were almost always included in the sample metadata. The repertoires were released in a freely available public database meant as a resource for research on the immune response to SARS-CoV-2.

A note on this clone: Its antigen is still unknown. Base-call qualities are not available, and no considerably larger clone is one nucleotide away.

V is pruned by 4 bases and J by 3 bases, leaving 10 bases of the junction without a gene match. The CDR1 and CDR2 encoded by the germline V gene are SGHTA and FQGNSA. The CDR3 runs 16 residues from the cysteine to the phenylalanine. Solely the CDR3 DNA is kept, with 48 bases framed from the first base. In Seattle, one collaborating source enrolled patients while the infection was active and tracked those patients longitudinally over the course of disease. The collaborating institutions used their own protocols to collect whole blood in K2EDTA tubes. For TCRbeta analysis, collaborators shipped samples in one of three forms: frozen whole blood, isolated PBMCs, or DNA extracted from either of those sample types. TCRbeta CDR3 regions were amplified from genomic DNA by means of the immunoSEQ Assay, a bias-controlled multiplex PCR. The original pipeline was this. The number of nucleated cells in each sample was estimated from the amplification of reference gene primers within the assay. To quantify the absolute abundance of each unique TCRbeta CDR3 rearrangement, sequence reads were collapsed and filtered. For each sample, productive Simpson clonality was calculated as the square root of Simpson's diversity index across productive rearrangements. TCRdb took over this immuneACCESS table, retaining in-frame rearrangements with V and J assigned. Such tables are incomplete; in checked studies, under half of the missing clones stem from an unresolved V gene, and the remainder is unexplained. The D gene and trimming were derived from the DNA, and the V and J assignments and clone size from that table. The sample records 200,000 to 250,000 clones, over 75% of which are singletons. Of the sample, roughly 5% is held by the ten largest clones.

Beyond this particular receptor, the publication reports: The amount of clinical and demographic metadata varied by source and participant and was provided uncurated.

The chain joins TRBV7-2 to TRBJ1-2; TRBD1 fits 8 bases in the junction. This receptor was taken from a man aged 50-60 years with COVID-19, enrolled during active disease. Sample: peripheral blood. The CDR3 region: CASSSETGVGDYGYTF. The DNA sequence follows: TGTGCCAGCAGCTCGGAGACAGGGGTGGGGGACTATGGCTACACCTTC. Extended through the reference TRBV7-2 and TRBJ1-2 proteins, this CDR3 yields the full variable domain: GAGVSQSPSNKVTEKGKDVELRCDPISGHTALYWYRQSLGQGLEFLIYFQGNSAPDKSGLPSDRFSAERTGGSVSTLTIQRTQQEDSAVYLCASSSETGVGDYGYTFGSGTRLTVV.